Below are 5 T cell receptor beta chains sequenced from a single sample in a study of blood T cells in healthy people across ages. Sample-barcoded 5' priming and a J-beta primer mix drove a second PCR of roughly 7 to 11 cycles. A single record per CDR3 protein comes from TCRdb applying MiXCR to the 5' RACE reads. The profile shows hundreds of thousands of distinct CDR3 sequences, roughly 48% of them singletons. Sequenced material: blood. The receptors were gathered from a man under 40 in good health.

The gene calls are TRBV7-2 and TRBJ1-2; TRBD1 matches at 7 bases. Germline trimming cut 2 bases from V and 3 bases from J; bases unmatched to any gene: 3. The CDR3 is 14 residues long. Germline lookup yields CDR1 SGHTA and CDR2 FQGNSA. CDR3 in DNA: TGTGCCAGCAGCTTAATCACAGGGGACTATGGCTACACCTTC. This translates into CASSLITGDYGYTF.

Only a few counts were recorded for this clonotype. This rearrangement joins TRBV6-1 to TRBJ2-7; 7 nucleotides line up with TRBD2. V gave up 2 bases and J gave up 9 bases; unmatched junction bases: 4. The CDR3 runs to 12 residues. Germline loops: CDR1 MNHNS, CDR2 SASEGT. The CDR3 sequence: CASSERLAPQYF. The CDR3 DNA follows: TGTGCCAGCAGTGAAAGACTAGCACCGCAGTACTTC.

The chain employs TRBV6-6 and TRBJ1-2; possible D gene TRBD1, 6 bases. Between the trimmed V and J ends, which lost 11 bases and 4 bases, there was a span of 8 bases. CDR1 is MNHNY, CDR2 SVGAGI, per germline (reference sequence). This CDR3 has 10 residues. CDR3 coding DNA: TGTGCCGGGGGCTCCTATGGCTACACCTTC. Translating it yields CAGGSYGYTF.

The count of this clonotype is one. The genes are TRBV2 and TRBJ1-4; D gene uncertain. From germline, CDR1 is SNHLY and CDR2 FYNNEI. The CDR3 runs to 15 residues. Trimming left V 2 bases short and J 2 bases short, with 9 bases between. The CDR3 nucleotides are TGTGCCAGCAGTGAACGGACGGGGACTAATGAAAAACTGTTTTTT. Its protein product is CASSERTGTNEKLFF.

The chain couples TRBV25-1 to TRBJ2-1, with TRBD1 matching 10 bases. The V gene end was trimmed by 4 bases and the J gene end by 5 bases; junction bases not matched to a gene: 11. The CDR3 covers 17 residues. Germline-derived CDR1 and CDR2 are MGHDK and SYGVNS. CDR3 loop: CASSVLPGQGPDNEQFF. CDR3 DNA: TGTGCCAGCAGTGTCTTGCCGGGACAGGGGCCGGACAATGAGCAGTTCTTC.